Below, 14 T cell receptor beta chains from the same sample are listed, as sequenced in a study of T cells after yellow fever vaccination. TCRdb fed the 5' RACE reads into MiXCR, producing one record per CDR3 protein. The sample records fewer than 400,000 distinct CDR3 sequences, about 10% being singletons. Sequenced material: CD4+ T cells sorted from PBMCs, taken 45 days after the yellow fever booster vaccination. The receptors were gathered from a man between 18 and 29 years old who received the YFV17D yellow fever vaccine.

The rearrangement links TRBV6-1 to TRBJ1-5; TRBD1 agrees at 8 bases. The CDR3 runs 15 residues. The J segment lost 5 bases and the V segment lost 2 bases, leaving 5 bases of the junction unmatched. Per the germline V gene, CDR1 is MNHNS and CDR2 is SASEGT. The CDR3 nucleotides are TGTGCCAGCAGTGAACGACAGGGGCCCGATCAGCCCCAGCATTTT. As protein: CASSERQGPDQPQHF.

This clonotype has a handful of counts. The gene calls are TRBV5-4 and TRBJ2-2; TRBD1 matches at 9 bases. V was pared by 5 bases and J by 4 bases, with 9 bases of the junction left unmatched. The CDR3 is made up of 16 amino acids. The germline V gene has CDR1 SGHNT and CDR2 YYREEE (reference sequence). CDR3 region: CASRFRDRDSTGELFF. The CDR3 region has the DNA TGTGCCAGCAGATTCCGGGACAGGGACTCCACCGGGGAGCTGTTTTTT.

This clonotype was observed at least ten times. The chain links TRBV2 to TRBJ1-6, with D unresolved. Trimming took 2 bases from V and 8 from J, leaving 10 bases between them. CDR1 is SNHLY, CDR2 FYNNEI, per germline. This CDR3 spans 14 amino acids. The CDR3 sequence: CASSENGSYSPLHF. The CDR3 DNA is TGTGCCAGCAGTGAAAACGGCTCCTATTCACCCCTCCACTTT.

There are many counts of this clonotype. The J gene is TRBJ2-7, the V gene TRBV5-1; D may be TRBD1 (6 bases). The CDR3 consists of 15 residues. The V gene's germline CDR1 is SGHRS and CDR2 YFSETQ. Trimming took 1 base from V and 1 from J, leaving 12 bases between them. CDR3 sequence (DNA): TGCGCCAGCAGCTTGACTGGACAGACTTCCTACGAGCAGTACTTC. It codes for CASSLTGQTSYEQYF.

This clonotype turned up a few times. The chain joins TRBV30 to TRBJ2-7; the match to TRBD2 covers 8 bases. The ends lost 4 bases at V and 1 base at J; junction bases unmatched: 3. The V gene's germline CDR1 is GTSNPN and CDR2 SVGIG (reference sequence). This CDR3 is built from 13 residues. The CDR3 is CAWNRGGSYEQYF. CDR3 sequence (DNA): TGTGCCTGGAACCGGGGGGGATCCTACGAGCAGTACTTC.

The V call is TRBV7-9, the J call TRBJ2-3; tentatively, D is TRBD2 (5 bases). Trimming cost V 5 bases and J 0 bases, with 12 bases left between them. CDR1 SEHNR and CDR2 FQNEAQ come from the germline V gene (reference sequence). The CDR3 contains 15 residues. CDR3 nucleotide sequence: TGTGCCAGCAGCCCGAGGGAGTGGAGCACAGATACGCAGTATTTT. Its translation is CASSPREWSTDTQYF.

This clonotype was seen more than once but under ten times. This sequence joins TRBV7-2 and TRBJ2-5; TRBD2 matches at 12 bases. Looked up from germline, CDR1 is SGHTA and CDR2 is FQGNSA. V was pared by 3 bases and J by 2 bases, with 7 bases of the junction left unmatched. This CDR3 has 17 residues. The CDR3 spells CASSFSSGGAGQETQYF. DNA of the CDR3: TGTGCCAGCAGCTTCTCTAGCGGGGGGGCCGGGCAAGAGACCCAGTACTTC.

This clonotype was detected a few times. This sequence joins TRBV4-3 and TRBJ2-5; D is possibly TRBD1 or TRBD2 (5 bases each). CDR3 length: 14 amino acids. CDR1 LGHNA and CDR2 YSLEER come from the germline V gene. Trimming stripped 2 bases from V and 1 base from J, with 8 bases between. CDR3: CASSQTGLQETQYF. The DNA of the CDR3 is TGCGCCAGCAGCCAAACGGGGCTCCAAGAGACCCAGTACTTC.

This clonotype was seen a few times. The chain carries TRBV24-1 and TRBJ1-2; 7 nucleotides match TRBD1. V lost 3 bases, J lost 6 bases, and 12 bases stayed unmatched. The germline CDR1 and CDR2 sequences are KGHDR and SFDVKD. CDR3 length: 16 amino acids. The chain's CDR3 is CATSDPRQGLGNGYTF. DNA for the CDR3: TGTGCCACCAGTGATCCTCGACAGGGCTTGGGGAATGGCTACACCTTC.

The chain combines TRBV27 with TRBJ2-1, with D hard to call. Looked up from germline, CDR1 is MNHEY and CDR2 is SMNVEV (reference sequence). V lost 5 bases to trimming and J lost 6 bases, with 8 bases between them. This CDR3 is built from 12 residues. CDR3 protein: CASSGPSNEQFF. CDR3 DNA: TGTGCCAGCAGTGGTCCGTCCAATGAGCAGTTCTTC.

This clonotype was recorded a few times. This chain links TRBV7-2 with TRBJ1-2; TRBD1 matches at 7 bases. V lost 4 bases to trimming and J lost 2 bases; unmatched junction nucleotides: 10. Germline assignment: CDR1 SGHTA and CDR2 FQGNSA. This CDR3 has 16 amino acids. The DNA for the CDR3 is TGTGCCAGCAGCTCCCCACTCGGGGGACAGAACTATGGCTACACCTTC. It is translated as CASSSPLGGQNYGYTF.

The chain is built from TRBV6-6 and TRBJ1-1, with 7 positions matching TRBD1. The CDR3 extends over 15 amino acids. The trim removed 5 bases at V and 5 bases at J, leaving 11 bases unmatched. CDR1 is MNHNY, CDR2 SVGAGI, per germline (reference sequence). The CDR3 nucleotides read TGTGCCAGCAGTCACCCTGGACAGGTGGAGACTGAAGCTTTCTTT. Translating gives CASSHPGQVETEAFF.

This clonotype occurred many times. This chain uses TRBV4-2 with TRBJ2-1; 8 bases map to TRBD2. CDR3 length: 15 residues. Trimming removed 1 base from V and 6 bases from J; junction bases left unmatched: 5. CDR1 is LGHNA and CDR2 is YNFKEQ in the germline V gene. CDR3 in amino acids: CASSQVGRGANEQFF. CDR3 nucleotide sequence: TGTGCCAGCAGCCAAGTCGGGCGGGGGGCCAATGAGCAGTTCTTC.

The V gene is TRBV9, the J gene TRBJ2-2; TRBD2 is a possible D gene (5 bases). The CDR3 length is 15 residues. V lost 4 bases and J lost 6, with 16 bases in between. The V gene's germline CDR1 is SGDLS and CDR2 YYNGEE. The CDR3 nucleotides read TGTGCCAGCAGCCCCCACCCAACTAGGGCCGGGGAGCTGTTTTTT. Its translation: CASSPHPTRAGELFF. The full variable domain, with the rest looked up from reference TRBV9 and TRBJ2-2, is DSGVTQTPKHLITATGQRVTLRCSPRSGDLSVYWYQQSLDQGLQFLIQYYNGEERAKGNILERFSAQQFPDLHSELNLSSLELGDSALYFCASSPHPTRAGELFFGEGSRLTVL.